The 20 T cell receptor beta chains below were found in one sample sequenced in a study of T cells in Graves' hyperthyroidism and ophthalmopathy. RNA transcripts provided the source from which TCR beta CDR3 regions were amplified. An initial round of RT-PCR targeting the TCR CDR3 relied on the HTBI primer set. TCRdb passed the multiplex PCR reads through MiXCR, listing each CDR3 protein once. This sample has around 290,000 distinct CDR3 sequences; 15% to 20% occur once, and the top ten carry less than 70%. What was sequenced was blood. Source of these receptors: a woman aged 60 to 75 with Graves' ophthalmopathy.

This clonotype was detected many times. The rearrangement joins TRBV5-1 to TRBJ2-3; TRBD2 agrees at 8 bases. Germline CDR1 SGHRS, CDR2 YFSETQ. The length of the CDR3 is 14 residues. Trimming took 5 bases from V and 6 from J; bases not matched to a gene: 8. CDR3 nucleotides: TGCGCCAGCAGTTACGGGGGGGATCTGGATACGCAGTATTTT. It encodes CASSYGGDLDTQYF.

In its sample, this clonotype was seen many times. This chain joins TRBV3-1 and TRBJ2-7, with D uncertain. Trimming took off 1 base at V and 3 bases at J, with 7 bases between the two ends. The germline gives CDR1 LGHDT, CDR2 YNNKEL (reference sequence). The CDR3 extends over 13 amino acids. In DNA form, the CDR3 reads TGTGCCAGCAGCCAAGTACAAGACTACGAGCAGTACTTC. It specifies CASSQVQDYEQYF.

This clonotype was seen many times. Here the CDR3 DNA reads TGCAGTGCTAGAGACCCAGTTCTCCAAGAGACCCAGTACTTC. Amino acid sequence: CSARDPVLQETQYF. V is TRBV20-1 and J is TRBJ2-5; D is unclear. The germline CDR1 and CDR2 sequences are DFQATT and SNEGSKA (reference sequence). The length of the CDR3 is 14 residues. Deletions cut 0 bases from V and 1 base from J, with 9 bases between.

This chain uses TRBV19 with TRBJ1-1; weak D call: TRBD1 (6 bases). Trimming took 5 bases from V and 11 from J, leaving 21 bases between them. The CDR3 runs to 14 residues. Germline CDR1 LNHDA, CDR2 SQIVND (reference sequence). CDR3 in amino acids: CASSPSDSKLKAFF. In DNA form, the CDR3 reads TGTGCCAGTAGTCCATCGGACAGTAAATTGAAGGCTTTCTTT.

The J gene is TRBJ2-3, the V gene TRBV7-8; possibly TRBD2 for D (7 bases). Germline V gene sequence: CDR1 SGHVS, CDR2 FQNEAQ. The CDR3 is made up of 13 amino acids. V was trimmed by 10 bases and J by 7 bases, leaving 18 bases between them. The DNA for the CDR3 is TGTGCCACCGGGAGGACAGCCGATTATACGCAGTATTTT. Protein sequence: CATGRTADYTQYF.

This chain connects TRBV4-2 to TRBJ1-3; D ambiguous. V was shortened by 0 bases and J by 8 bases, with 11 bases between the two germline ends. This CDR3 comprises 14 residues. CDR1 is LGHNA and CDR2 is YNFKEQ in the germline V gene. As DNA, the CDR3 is TGTGCCAGCAGCCAAGAAAGAGGTCGGGACACCATATATTTT. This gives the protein CASSQERGRDTIYF.

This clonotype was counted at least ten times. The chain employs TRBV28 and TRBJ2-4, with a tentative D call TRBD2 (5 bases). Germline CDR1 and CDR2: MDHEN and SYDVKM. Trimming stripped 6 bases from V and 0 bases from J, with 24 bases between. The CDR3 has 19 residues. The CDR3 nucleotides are TGTGCCAGCAGCCTACTGAAATGGTGGAGGCAGGAAGCCAAAAACATTCAGTACTTC. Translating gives CASSLLKWWRQEAKNIQYF.

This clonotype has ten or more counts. CDR3 sequence reads: CASSQVPPPSGGRNEQFF. CDR3 bases: TGTGCCAGCAGCCAAGTCCCCCCCCCTAGCGGGGGTAGGAATGAGCAGTTCTTC. The chain joins TRBV3-1 to TRBJ2-1; TRBD2 matches at 10 bases. V was clipped by 1 base and J by 7 bases; unmatched bases: 13. Germline values: CDR1 LGHDT, CDR2 YNNKEL (reference sequence). The CDR3 contains 18 residues.

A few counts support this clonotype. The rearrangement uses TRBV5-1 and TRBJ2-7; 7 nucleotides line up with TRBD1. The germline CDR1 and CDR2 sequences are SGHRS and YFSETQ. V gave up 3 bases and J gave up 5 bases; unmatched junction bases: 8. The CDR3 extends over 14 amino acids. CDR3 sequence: CASSSGQVVDEQYF. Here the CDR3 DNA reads TGCGCCAGCAGCTCCGGACAGGTCGTCGACGAGCAGTACTTC.

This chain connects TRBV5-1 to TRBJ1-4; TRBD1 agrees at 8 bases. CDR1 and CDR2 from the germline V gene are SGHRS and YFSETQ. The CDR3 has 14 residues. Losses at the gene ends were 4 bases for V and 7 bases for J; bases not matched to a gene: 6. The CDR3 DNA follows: TGCGCCAGCAGCCAAAGGACAGGGCGTGAAAAACTGTTTTTT. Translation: CASSQRTGREKLFF.

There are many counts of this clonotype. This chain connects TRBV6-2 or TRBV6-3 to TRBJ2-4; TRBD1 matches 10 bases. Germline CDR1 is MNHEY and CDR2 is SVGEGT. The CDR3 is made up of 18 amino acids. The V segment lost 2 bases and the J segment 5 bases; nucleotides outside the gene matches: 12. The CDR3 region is CASSYLLGSGTGENIQYF. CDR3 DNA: TGTGCCAGCAGTTACCTATTGGGATCCGGGACAGGGGAAAACATTCAGTACTTC.

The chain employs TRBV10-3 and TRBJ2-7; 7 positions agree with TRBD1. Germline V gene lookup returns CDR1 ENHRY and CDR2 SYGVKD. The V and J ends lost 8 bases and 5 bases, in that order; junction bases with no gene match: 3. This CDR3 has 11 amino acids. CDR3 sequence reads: CAIRQGNEQYF. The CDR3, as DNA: TGTGCCATCCGACAGGGAAACGAGCAGTACTTC.

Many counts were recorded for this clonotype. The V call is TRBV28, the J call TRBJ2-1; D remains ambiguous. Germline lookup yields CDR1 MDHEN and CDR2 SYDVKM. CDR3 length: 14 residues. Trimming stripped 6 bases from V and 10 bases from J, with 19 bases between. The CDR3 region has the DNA TGTGCCAGCAGACGCTCTTATTACGGAATCGAGCAGTTCTTC. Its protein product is CASRRSYYGIEQFF.

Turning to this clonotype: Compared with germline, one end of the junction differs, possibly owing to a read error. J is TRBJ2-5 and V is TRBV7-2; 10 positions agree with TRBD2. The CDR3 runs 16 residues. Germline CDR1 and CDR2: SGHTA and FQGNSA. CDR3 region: CASSTYGTSERENQYF. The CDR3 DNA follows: TGTGCCAGCAGTACCTACGGGACTAGCGAAAGGGAGAACCAGTACTTC.

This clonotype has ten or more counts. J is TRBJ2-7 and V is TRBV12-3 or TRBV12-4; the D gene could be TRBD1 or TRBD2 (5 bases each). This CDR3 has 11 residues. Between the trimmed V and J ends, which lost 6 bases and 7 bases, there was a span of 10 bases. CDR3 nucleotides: TGTGCCAGCAGCTCGGGACGGGAGCAGTACTTC. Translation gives CASSSGREQYF.

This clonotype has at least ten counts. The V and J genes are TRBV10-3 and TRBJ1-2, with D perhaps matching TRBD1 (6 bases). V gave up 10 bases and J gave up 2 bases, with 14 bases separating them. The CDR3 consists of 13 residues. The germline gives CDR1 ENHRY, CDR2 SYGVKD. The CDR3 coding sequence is TGTGCCACTGGTCGGGGGGCAAACTATGGCTACACCTTC. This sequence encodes CATGRGANYGYTF.

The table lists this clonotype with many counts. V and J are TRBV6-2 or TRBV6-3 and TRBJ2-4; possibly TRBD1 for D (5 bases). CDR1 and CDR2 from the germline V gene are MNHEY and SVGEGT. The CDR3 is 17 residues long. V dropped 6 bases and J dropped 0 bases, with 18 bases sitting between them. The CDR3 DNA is TGTGCCAGCAGCCCGTCCTTAGACAGACTAGCCAAAAACATTCAGTACTTC. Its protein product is CASSPSLDRLAKNIQYF.

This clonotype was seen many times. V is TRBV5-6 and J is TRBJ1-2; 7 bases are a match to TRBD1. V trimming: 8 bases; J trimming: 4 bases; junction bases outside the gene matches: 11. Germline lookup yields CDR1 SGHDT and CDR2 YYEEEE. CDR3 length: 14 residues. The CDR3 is CASTAGTAVYGYTF. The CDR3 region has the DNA TGTGCCAGTACGGCCGGGACAGCTGTCTATGGCTACACCTTC.

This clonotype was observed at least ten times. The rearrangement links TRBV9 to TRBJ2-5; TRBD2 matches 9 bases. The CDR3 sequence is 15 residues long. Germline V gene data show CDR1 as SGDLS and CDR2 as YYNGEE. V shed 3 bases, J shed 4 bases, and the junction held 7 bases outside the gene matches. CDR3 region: CASSATGLAGETQYF. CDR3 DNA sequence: TGTGCCAGCAGCGCTACGGGACTAGCCGGAGAGACCCAGTACTTC.

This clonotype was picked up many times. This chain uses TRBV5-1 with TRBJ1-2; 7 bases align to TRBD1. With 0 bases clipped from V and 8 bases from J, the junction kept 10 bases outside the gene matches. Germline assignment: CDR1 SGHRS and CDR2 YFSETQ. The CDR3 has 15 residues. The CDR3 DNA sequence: TGCGCCAGCAGCTTGGATGCCGTGGCAGGGGGAGGCTACACCTTC. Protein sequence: CASSLDAVAGGGYTF.